This T cell receptor beta chain was captured by sequencing in a study of blood T cell repertoires in COVID-19. Whole-study context: The cDNA or gDNA used as material had been derived from T cells, B-cell-depleted T cells, or PBMCs.

CDR1 and CDR2 from the germline V gene are LGHDT and YNNKEL (reference sequence). The CDR3 length is 14 residues. V lost 5 bases and J lost 6; bases outside the gene matches: 7. Per the original data handling: For nucleated cells, counts were estimated from reference gene primer amplification. Produced via immunoSEQ multiplex PCR; TCRdb's table is partial and in-frame only. That table furnishes V, J and clone size, whereas the DNA furnished D and trimming. Of 380,000 or so clones listed, about 80% were seen once; the top ten hold approximately 1%. The J gene is TRBJ1-1, the V gene TRBV3-1 (or the pseudogene TRBV3-2), with TRBD1 matching 9 bases. Sequencing input: peripheral blood. This clonotype was sampled from a human donor with acute or convalescent COVID-19. The donor label of this sample is uncertain. For the CDR3, the DNA is TGTGCCAGCAGCTCCTACAGGGGGCTCGCTGAAGCTTTCTTT. Its protein is CASSSYRGLAEAFF.